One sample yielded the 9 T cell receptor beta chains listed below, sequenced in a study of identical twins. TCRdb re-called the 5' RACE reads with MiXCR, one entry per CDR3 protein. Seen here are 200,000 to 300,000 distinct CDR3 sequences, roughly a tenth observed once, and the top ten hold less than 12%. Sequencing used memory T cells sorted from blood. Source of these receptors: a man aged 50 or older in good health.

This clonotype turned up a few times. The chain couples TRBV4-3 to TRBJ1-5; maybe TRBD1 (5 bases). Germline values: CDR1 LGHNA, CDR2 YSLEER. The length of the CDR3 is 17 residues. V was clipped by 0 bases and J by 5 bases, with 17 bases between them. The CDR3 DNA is TGCGCCAGCAGCCAAGATGTCATTACCGGGGGGTATCAGCCCCAGCATTTT. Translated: CASSQDVITGGYQPQHF.

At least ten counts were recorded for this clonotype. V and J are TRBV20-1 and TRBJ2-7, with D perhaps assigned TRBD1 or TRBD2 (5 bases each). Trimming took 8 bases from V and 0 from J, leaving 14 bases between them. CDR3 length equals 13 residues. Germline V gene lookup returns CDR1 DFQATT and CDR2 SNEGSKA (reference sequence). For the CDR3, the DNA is TGCAGTCCCAGAGGGGACCTCTCCTACGAGCAGTACTTC. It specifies CSPRGDLSYEQYF.

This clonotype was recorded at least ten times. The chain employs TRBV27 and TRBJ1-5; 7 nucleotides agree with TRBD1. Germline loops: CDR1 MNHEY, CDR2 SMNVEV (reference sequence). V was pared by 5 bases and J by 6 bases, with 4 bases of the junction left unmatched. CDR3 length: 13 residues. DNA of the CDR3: TGTGCCAGCAGTGTTAACAGGGGTCAGCCCCAGCATTTT. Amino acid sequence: CASSVNRGQPQHF.

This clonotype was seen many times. This chain's CDR3 is CASTLRVGQTSTEAFF. CDR3 nucleotides: TGTGCCAGCACCCTAAGGGTGGGACAGACCTCCACTGAAGCTTTCTTT. This chain joins TRBV6-1 and TRBJ1-1; TRBD1 aligns across 7 bases. The CDR3 loop spans 16 amino acids. Germline loops: CDR1 MNHNS, CDR2 SASEGT. The trim removed 7 bases at V and 4 bases at J, leaving 15 bases unmatched.

Here the CDR3 reads CAIRETSNSPLHF. CDR3 DNA sequence: TGTGCCATCAGGGAGACCTCTAATTCACCCCTCCACTTT. The chain recombines TRBV10-3 with TRBJ1-6; D uncertain. The CDR3 is 13 residues long. Germline V CDR1 and CDR2: ENHRY, SYGVKD. The germline V and J ends were trimmed by 6 bases and 6 bases, with 9 bases remaining between them.

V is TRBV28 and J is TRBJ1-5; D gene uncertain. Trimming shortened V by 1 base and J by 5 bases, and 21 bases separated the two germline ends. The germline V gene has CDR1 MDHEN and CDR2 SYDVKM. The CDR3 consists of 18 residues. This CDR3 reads CASSLSPGMGSLDQPQHF. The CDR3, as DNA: TGTGCCAGCAGTTTATCCCCGGGGATGGGATCCCTAGATCAGCCCCAGCATTTT.

The CDR3 sequence is CASSDPTSGNYNEQFF. CDR3 nucleotides: TGCGCCAGCAGCGACCCGACTAGCGGGAATTACAATGAGCAGTTCTTC. The J gene is TRBJ2-1, the V gene TRBV5-1, with TRBD2 matching 11 bases. Trimming cost V 4 bases and J 4 bases; bases outside gene matches: 7. The V gene's germline CDR1 is SGHRS and CDR2 YFSETQ. The CDR3 spans 16 residues.

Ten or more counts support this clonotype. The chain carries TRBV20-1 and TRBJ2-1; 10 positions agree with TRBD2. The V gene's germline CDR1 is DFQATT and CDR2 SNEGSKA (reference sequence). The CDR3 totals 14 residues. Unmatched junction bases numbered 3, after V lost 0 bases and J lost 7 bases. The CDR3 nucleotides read TGCAGTGCTAGAGAGCCTAGCGGGAGAAATGAGCAGTTCTTC. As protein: CSAREPSGRNEQFF.

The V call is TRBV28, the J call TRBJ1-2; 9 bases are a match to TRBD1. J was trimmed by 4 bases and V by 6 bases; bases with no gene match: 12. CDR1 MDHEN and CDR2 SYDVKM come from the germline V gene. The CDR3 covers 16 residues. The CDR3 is CASRPPTGGRVYGYTF. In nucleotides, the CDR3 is TGTGCCAGCAGGCCGCCCACAGGGGGCAGGGTCTATGGCTACACCTTC.